This entry lists 20 T cell receptor beta chains sequenced from one sample in a study of blood T cell repertoires in COVID-19. Here immunoSEQ multiplex PCR was the method, and the copy in TCRdb shows in-frame clones only, minus some. The table lists about 72,000 clones, roughly 87% of them singletons. The sequencing sample was made of peripheral blood. These receptors all come from a human donor in a cohort sampled during active COVID-19.

The CDR3 DNA reads as TGTGCCAGCAGCCCCGAGACAACTGGGGCCAACGTCCTGACTTTC. It translates to CASSPETTGANVLTF. This chain uses TRBV6-5 with TRBJ2-6; no definite D call. Germline CDR1 MNHEY, CDR2 SVGAGI. The CDR3 loop spans 15 amino acids. The V and J ends lost 6 bases and 2 bases respectively, with 11 bases between them.

The chain is built from TRBV5-1 and TRBJ1-2; no clear D gene. Trimming removed 0 bases from V and 2 bases from J, with 11 bases in between. CDR1 SGHRS and CDR2 YFSETQ come from the germline V gene. The CDR3 runs to 15 residues. The CDR3 DNA follows: TGCGCCAGCAGCTTGGATTTTACGGTAAACTATGGCTACACCTTC. It translates to CASSLDFTVNYGYTF.

The chain joins TRBV14 to TRBJ1-2, with 10 bases identical to TRBD1. CDR3 length: 16 amino acids. The germline CDR1 and CDR2 sequences are SGHDN and FVKESK. V lost 4 bases to trimming and J lost 7 bases; unmatched junction nucleotides: 12. The CDR3 nucleotides read TGTGCCAGCAGCCCGAGTTCTTCGTGGGACAGGGGTGGCTACACCTTC. It is translated as CASSPSSSWDRGGYTF. The full variable domain, rest sourced from reference TRBV14 and TRBJ1-2, is EAGVTQFPSHSVIEKGQTVTLRCDPISGHDNLYWYRRVMGKEIKFLLHFVKESKQDESGMPNNRFLAERTGGTYSTLKVQPAELEDSGVYFCASSPSSSWDRGGYTFGSGTRLTVV.

This clone has just one count. This chain connects TRBV5-5 to TRBJ1-6; a weak D match, TRBD1 (5 bases). This CDR3 has 14 amino acids. Per the germline V gene, CDR1 is SGHKS and CDR2 is YYEKEE (reference sequence). Trimming took off 6 bases at V and 7 bases at J, with 14 bases between the two ends. As DNA, the CDR3 is TGTGCCAGCACCCTAGACAGTCCCAATTCACCCCTCCACTTT. Protein product: CASTLDSPNSPLHF.

The chain links TRBV13 to TRBJ1-1; D perhaps matches TRBD1 (5 bases). Germline V gene lookup returns CDR1 PRHDT and CDR2 FYEKMQ (reference sequence). There are 12 residues in the CDR3. The V end lost 0 bases, the J end lost 11 bases, and 10 bases lay between the germline ends. The CDR3: CASSLGPGFAFF. CDR3 bases: TGTGCCAGCAGCTTAGGTCCAGGGTTTGCTTTCTTT.

This clone turned up a few times. The chain couples TRBV10-3 to TRBJ2-7; 7 bases match TRBD1. V shed 0 bases and J 3 bases; nucleotides not matched to a gene: 2. The CDR3 runs 14 residues. Germline V gene sequence: CDR1 ENHRY, CDR2 SYGVKD. CDR3: CAISESRTGYEQYF. CDR3 sequence (DNA): TGTGCCATCAGTGAGTCCCGGACAGGCTACGAGCAGTACTTC.

This chain joins TRBV30 and TRBJ2-7; D is perhaps TRBD1 (6 bases). This CDR3 spans 13 amino acids. V lost 0 bases and J 9 bases, leaving 15 bases between the germline ends. From germline, CDR1 is GTSNPN and CDR2 SVGIG (reference sequence). The CDR3 loop reads CAWSVNTGSWQYF. In nucleotides, the CDR3 is TGTGCCTGGAGTGTAAACACAGGGTCGTGGCAGTACTTC.

The V and J genes are TRBV10-3 and TRBJ2-2, with a tentative D call TRBD2 (5 bases). The CDR3 loop spans 16 amino acids. Per the germline V gene, CDR1 is ENHRY and CDR2 is SYGVKD. With 0 bases removed from V and 2 bases from J, the gap between germline ends came to 10 bases. The CDR3 sequence: CAISESRTSNTGELFF. For the CDR3, the DNA is TGTGCCATCAGTGAGTCGAGGACTTCTAACACCGGGGAGCTGTTTTTT.

The rearrangement links TRBV20-1 to TRBJ1-1; D is ambiguous. V lost 3 bases, J lost 0 bases, and 8 bases lay in between. The CDR3 runs to 13 residues. Per germline, CDR1 DFQATT and CDR2 SNEGSKA (reference sequence). CDR3 coding DNA: TGCAGTGCTAGTCCCCACATGAACACTGAAGCTTTCTTT. Translating it yields CSASPHMNTEAFF.

This rearrangement joins TRBV12-3 or TRBV12-4 to TRBJ1-2; D gene uncertain. The CDR3 spans 12 residues. Trimming pared 3 bases from V and 4 bases from J, leaving 6 bases between. CDR3 protein: CASSFTGYGYTF. The CDR3 DNA is TGTGCCAGCAGTTTTACCGGCTATGGCTACACCTTC.

V and J are TRBV3-1 (or the pseudogene TRBV3-2) and TRBJ1-2; D is undetermined. Deletions cut 0 bases from V and 10 bases from J, with 9 bases between. The CDR3 consists of 12 residues. CDR1 is LGHDT, CDR2 YNNKEL, per germline (reference sequence). The CDR3 loop reads CASSQDRTVYTF. The CDR3 DNA sequence: TGTGCCAGCAGCCAAGATCGAACTGTCTACACCTTC.

The J gene is TRBJ1-1, the V gene TRBV6-5; perhaps TRBD1 as D (6 bases). V shed 8 bases and J shed 1 base, with 11 bases lying between them. The germline CDR1 and CDR2 sequences are MNHEY and SVGAGI. The CDR3 has 13 residues. The CDR3, as DNA: TGTGCCAGCGGGGTGGACAGGAACACTGAAGCTTTCTTT. Its protein product is CASGVDRNTEAFF.

The J gene is TRBJ2-5, the V gene TRBV3-1 (or the pseudogene TRBV3-2); no clear D. Trimming took off 2 bases at V and 2 bases at J, with 9 bases between the two ends. CDR1 is LGHDT, CDR2 YNNKEL, per germline (reference sequence). CDR3 length equals 14 residues. CDR3 sequence reads: CASSQLARQETQYF. CDR3 DNA sequence: TGTGCCAGCAGCCAATTAGCCCGGCAAGAGACCCAGTACTTC.

V gene TRBV2 combines with J gene TRBJ2-7; 9 bases line up with TRBD2. Germline V gives CDR1 SNHLY, CDR2 FYNNEI. This CDR3 comprises 14 residues. With V trimmed by 4 bases and J by 6 bases, 7 bases remained unmatched. The CDR3 is CASSVLLAGSEQYF. The CDR3 nucleotides are TGTGCCAGCAGTGTATTGCTAGCGGGGAGCGAGCAGTACTTC.

The V call is TRBV5-1, the J call TRBJ1-2, with 8 bases that match TRBD1. The CDR3 is made up of 14 amino acids. Looked up from germline, CDR1 is SGHRS and CDR2 is YFSETQ. V lost 4 bases and J lost 8; bases outside the gene matches: 10. In nucleotides, the CDR3 is TGCGCCAGCAGCGACTGGAGGACAGGGAACGGCTACACCTTC. Translating it yields CASSDWRTGNGYTF.

V usage is TRBV9 and J usage is TRBJ1-4; weak D call: TRBD1 (6 bases). The germline V gene encodes CDR1 SGDLS and CDR2 YYNGEE. This CDR3 has 14 residues. Trimming shortened V by 0 bases and J by 8 bases, and 11 bases separated the two germline ends. The CDR3 here is CASSVGGLSEKLFF. CDR3 DNA: TGTGCCAGCAGCGTAGGGGGGCTTAGCGAAAAACTGTTTTTT.

This chain uses TRBV7-9 with TRBJ1-5, with 7 bases that match TRBD1. The trim removed 5 bases at V and 8 bases at J, leaving 9 bases unmatched. Germline-derived CDR1 and CDR2 are SEHNR and FQNEAQ (reference sequence). The CDR3 sequence is 14 residues long. The CDR3 loop is CASSRTGVVKPQHF. CDR3 DNA sequence: TGTGCCAGCAGCAGAACAGGGGTAGTCAAGCCCCAGCATTTT.

The rearrangement joins TRBV5-1 to TRBJ1-1, with 10 bases fitting TRBD1. The germline gives CDR1 SGHRS, CDR2 YFSETQ. This CDR3 contains 14 residues. The ends lost 3 bases at V and 3 bases at J; junction bases unmatched: 2. The CDR3 here is CASSSGQGDTEAFF. CDR3 in DNA: TGCGCCAGCAGCTCTGGACAGGGGGACACTGAAGCTTTCTTT.

The chain recombines TRBV12-2 with TRBJ2-5; TRBD2 reflects the table's D call only, with no check against the DNA. TRBV12-2 is a pseudogene segment. The CDR3 contains 19 residues. As DNA, the CDR3 is TGTGCAAGTCGCTTAGATCGTGTAAGACTAGCGGGGGGGCGGGAGACCCAGTACTTC. It specifies CASRLDRVRLAGGRETQYF.

The genes are TRBV27 and TRBJ1-2, with a weak D call TRBD1 (6 bases). Germline values: CDR1 MNHEY, CDR2 SMNVEV (reference sequence). The CDR3 contains 14 residues. Trimming removed 6 bases from V and 4 bases from J, with 15 bases in between. The CDR3 sequence is CASSSGGQLYGYTF. DNA of the CDR3: TGTGCCAGCAGCTCCGGAGGACAGCTCTATGGCTACACCTTC.